The T cell receptor beta chain described here comes from a study of CD8 T cells in ankylosing spondylitis. This clonotype was seen only a few times. Its target is unknown. TCRdb re-called the 5' RACE reads through MiXCR, storing one row per CDR3 protein. The data hold approximately 240,000 distinct CDR3 sequences, with under 30% observed a single time. Overall study findings and caveats: Roughly eight highly homologous variants made up a TCR beta motif that seemed to typify ankylosing spondylitis blood.

CDR3 length: 13 residues. The V and J ends lost 3 bases and 7 bases respectively, with 9 bases between them. Germline V gene sequence: CDR1 SGHTA, CDR2 FQGNSA. Specimen: blood, either unsorted or a sorted T cell fraction (not recorded which). The chain joins TRBV7-2 to TRBJ1-4, with D maybe TRBD1 (5 bases). This clonotype was obtained from a male donor with ankylosing spondylitis or in good health (not recorded which). The CDR3 DNA is TGTGCCAGCAGCTTCAGGGTGGGTGAAAAACTGTTTTTT. This encodes CASSFRVGEKLFF.